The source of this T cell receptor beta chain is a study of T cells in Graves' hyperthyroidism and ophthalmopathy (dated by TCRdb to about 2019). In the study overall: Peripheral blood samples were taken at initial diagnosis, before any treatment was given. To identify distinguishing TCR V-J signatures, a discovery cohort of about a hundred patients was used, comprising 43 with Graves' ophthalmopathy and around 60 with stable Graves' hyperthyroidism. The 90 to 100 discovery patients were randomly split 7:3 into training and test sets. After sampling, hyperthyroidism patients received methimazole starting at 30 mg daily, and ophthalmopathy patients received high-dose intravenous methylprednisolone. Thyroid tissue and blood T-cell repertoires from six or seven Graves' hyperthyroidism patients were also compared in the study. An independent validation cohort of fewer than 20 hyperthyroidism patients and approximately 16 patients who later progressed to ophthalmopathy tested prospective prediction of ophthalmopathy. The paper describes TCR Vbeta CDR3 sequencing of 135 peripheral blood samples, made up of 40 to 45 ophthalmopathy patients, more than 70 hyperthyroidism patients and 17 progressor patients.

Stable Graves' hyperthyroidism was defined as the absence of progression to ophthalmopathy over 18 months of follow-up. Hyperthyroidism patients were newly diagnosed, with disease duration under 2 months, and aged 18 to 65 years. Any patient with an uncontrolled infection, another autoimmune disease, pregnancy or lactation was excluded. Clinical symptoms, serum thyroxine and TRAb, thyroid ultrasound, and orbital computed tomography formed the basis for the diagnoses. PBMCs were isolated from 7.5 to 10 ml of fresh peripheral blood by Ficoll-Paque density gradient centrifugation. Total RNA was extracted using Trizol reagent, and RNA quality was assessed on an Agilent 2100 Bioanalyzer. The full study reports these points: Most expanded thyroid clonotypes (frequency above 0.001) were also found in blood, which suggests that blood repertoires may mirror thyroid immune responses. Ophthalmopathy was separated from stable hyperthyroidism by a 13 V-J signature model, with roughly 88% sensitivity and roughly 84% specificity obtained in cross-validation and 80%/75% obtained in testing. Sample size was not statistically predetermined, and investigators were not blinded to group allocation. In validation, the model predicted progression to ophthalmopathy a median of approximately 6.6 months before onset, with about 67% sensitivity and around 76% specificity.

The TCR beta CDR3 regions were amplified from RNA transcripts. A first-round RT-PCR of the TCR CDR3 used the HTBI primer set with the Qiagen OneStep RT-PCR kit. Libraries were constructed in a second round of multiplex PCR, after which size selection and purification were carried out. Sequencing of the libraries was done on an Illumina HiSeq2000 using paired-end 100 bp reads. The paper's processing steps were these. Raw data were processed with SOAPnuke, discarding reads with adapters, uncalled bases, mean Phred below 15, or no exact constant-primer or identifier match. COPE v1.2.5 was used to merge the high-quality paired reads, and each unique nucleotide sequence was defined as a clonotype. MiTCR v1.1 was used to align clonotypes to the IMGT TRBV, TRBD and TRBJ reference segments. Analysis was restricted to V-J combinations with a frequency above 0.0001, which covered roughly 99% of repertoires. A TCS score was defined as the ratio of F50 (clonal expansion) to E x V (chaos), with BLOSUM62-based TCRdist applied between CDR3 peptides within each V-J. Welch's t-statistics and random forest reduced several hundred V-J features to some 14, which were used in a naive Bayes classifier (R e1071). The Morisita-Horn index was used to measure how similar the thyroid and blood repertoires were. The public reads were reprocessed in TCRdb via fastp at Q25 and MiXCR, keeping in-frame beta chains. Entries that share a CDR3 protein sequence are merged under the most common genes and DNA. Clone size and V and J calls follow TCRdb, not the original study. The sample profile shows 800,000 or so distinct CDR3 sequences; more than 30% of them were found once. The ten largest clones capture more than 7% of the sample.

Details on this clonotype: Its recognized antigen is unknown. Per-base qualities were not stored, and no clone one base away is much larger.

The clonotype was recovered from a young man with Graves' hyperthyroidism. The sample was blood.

The CDR3 amino acid sequence is: CASSLTTLHEAFF. The sequence in DNA is TGTGCCAGCAGCTTGACTACTCTACACGAAGCTTTCTTT. This chain is built from TRBV7-6 and TRBJ1-1, with no D gene named confidently. V loses 3 bases of germline sequence and J loses 8 bases, and the interval between the two ends is 13 bases. The CDR3 covers 13 residues, taking in both the cysteine and the phenylalanine. This entry keeps only the CDR3 DNA: 39 bases, framed from base 1. CDR1 SGHVS and CDR2 FNYEAQ are derived from the germline V gene.